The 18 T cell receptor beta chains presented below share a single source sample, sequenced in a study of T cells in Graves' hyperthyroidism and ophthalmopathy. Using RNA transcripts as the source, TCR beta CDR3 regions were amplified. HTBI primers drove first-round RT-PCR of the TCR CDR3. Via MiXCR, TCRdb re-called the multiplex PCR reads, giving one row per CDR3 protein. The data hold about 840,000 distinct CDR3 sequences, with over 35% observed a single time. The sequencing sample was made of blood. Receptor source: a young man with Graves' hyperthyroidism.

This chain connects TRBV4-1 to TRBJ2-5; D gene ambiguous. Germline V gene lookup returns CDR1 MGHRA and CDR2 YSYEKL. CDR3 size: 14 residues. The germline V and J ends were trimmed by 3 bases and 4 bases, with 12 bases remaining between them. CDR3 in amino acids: CASSQPGSRETQYF. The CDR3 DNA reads TGCGCCAGCAGCCAGCCCGGGTCCAGAGAGACCCAGTACTTC.

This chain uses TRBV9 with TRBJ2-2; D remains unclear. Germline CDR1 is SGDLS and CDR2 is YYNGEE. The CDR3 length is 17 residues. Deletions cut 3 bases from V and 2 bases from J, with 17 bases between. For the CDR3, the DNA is TGTGCCAGCAGCGCCTCCCGAGGTGGAGCTAACACCGGGGAGCTGTTTTTT. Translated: CASSASRGGANTGELFF.

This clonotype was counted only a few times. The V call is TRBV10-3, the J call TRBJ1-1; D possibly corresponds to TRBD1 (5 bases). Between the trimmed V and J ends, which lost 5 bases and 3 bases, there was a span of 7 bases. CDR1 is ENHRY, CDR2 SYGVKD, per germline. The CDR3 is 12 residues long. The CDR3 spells CAISLGDTEAFF. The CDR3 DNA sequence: TGTGCCATCAGTTTGGGGGACACTGAAGCTTTCTTT.

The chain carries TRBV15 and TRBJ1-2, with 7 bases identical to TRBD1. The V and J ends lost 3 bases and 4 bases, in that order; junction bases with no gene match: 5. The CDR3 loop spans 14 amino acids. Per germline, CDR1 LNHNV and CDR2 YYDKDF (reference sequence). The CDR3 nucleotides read TGTGCCACCAGCAGCCGGACAGGAACCTATGGCTACACCTTC. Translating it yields CATSSRTGTYGYTF.

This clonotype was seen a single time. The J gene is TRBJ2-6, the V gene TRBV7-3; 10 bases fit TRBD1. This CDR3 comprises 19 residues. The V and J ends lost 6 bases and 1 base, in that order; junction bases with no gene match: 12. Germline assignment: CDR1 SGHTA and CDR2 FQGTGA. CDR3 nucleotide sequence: TGTGCCAGCAGTTCTCAGCCGGGACAGGGGAGGTCTGGGGCCAACGTCCTGACTTTC. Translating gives CASSSQPGQGRSGANVLTF.

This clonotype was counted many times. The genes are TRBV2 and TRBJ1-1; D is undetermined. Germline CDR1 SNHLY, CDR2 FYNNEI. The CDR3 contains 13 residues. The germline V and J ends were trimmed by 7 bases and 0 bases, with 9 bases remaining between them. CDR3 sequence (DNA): TGTGCCAGCATGGAGGGTTTGAACACTGAAGCTTTCTTT. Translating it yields CASMEGLNTEAFF. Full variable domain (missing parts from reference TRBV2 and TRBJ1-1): EPEVTQTPSHQVTQMGQEVILRCVPISNHLYFYWYRQILGQKVEFLVSFYNNEISEKSEIFDDQFSVERPDGSNFTLKIRSTKLEDSAMYFCASMEGLNTEAFFGQGTRLTVV.

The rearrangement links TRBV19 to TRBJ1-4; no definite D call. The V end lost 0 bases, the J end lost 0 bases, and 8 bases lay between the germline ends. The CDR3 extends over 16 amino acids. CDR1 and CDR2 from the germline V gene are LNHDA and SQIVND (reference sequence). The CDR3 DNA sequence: TGTGCCAGTAGTATAGACGGAGGTGCAACTAATGAAAAACTGTTTTTT. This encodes CASSIDGGATNEKLFF.

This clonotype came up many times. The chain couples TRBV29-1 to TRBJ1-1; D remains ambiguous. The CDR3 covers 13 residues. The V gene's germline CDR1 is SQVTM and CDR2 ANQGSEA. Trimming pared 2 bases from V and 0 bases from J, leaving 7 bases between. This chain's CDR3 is CSVESGMNTEAFF. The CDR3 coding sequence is TGCAGCGTTGAAAGTGGCATGAACACTGAAGCTTTCTTT.

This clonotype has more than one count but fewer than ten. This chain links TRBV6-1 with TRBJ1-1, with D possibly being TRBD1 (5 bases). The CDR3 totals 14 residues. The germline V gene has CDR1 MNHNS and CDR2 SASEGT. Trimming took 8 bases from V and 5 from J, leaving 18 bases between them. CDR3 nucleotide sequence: TGTGCCAGCGTACAGCGTGGGACCGGGACTGAAGCTTTCTTT. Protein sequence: CASVQRGTGTEAFF.

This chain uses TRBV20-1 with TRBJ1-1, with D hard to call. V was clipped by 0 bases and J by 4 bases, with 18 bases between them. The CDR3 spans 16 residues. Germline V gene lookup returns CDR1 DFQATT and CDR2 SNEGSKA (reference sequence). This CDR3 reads CSARDRFGPGGTEAFF. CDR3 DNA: TGCAGTGCTAGAGATAGGTTCGGGCCAGGTGGCACTGAAGCTTTCTTT.

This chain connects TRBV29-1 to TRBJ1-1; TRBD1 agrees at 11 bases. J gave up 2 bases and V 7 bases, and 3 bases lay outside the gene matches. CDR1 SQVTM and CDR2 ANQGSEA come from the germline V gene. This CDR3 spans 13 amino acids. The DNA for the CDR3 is TGCAGCGCGGGACAGGGGGAAAACACTGAAGCTTTCTTT. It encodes CSAGQGENTEAFF.

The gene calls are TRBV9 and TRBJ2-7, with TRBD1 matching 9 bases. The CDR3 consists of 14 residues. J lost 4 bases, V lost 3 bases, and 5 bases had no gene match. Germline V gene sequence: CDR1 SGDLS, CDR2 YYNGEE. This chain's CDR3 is CASSGSGTGYEQYF. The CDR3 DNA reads TGTGCCAGCAGCGGATCCGGGACAGGGTACGAGCAGTACTTC.

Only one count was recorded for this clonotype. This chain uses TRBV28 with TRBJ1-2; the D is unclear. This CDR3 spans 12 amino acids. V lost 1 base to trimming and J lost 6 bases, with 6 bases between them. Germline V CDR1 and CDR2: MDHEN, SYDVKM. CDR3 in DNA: TGTGCCAGCAGTTTATTGCAAGATGGCTACACCTTC. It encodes CASSLLQDGYTF.

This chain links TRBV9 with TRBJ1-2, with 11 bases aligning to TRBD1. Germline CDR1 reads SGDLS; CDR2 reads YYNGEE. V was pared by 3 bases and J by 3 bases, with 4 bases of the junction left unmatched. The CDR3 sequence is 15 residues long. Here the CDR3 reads CASSAGTGGYYGYTF. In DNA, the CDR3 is TGTGCCAGCAGCGCCGGGACAGGGGGATACTATGGCTACACCTTC.

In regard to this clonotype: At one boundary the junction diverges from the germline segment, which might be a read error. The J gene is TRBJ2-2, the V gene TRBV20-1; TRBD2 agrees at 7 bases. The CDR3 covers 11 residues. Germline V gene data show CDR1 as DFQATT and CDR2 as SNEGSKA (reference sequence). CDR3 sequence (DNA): TGCAGTTGGGGGGGGACCGGAGAGCTGTTTTTT. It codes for CSWGGTGELFF.

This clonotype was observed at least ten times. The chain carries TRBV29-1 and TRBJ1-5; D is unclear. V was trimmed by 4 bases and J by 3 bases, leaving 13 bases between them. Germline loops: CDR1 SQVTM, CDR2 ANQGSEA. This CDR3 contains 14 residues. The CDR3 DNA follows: TGCAGCGTTGTAGGAACTTCATCCAATCAGCCCCAGCATTTT. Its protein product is CSVVGTSSNQPQHF.

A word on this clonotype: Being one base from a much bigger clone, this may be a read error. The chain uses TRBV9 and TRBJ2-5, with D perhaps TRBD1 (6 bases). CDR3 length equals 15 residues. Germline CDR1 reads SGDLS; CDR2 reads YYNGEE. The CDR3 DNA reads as TGTGCCATCAGTGAGTCGGGCAGGGGCCAAGGGACCCAGTACTTC. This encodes CAISESGRGQGTQYF.

This chain's CDR3 is CSVPGQGAFGANVLTF. In nucleotides, the CDR3 is TGCAGCGTTCCGGGACAGGGGGCCTTCGGGGCCAACGTCCTGACTTTC. The chain combines TRBV29-1 with TRBJ2-6, with 12 bases that match TRBD1. Germline assignment: CDR1 SQVTM and CDR2 ANQGSEA. CDR3 length equals 16 residues. Trimming removed 5 bases from V and 4 bases from J; junction bases left unmatched: 6. The whole variable domain, remainder taken from reference TRBV29-1 and TRBJ2-6, is SAVISQKPSRDICQRGTSLTIQCQVDSQVTMMFWYRQQPGQSLTLIATANQGSEATYESGFVIDKFPISRPNLTFSTLTVSNMSPEDSSIYLCSVPGQGAFGANVLTFGAGSRLTVL.